The 25 T cell receptor beta chains given below trace back to one sample, sequenced in a study of cytotoxic CD8 clonotypes in ibrutinib-treated CLL. Sequenced by immunoSEQ multiplex PCR; TCRdb stores in-frame clones only, minus some. Among under 300,000 clones listed, roughly 74% were seen once. The sequencing here drew on PBMCs, taken after 24 months of ibrutinib treatment. The receptors were sampled from a human donor with chronic lymphocytic leukemia.

The chain joins TRBV5-8 to TRBJ1-3; D is uncertain. V gave up 2 bases and J gave up 7 bases, with 7 bases separating them. The CDR3 consists of 12 residues. Germline loops: CDR1 SGHTS, CDR2 YDEGEE. CDR3 residues: CASSFSENTIYF. Here the CDR3 DNA reads TGTGCCAGCAGCTTTTCAGAGAACACCATATATTTT.

This clone came up a few times. This chain uses TRBV5-1 with TRBJ1-5; D gene unclear. V dropped 0 bases and J dropped 3 bases, with 7 bases sitting between them. The length of the CDR3 is 14 residues. Germline CDR1 is SGHRS and CDR2 is YFSETQ. CDR3 bases: TGCGCCAGCAGCTTGGGGGCGCACAATCAGCCCCAGCATTTT. This sequence encodes CASSLGAHNQPQHF.

The V and J genes are TRBV27 and TRBJ2-3; D gene ambiguous. The CDR3 contains 13 residues. Trimming removed 3 bases from V and 4 bases from J, with 8 bases in between. CDR1 and CDR2 from the germline V gene are MNHEY and SMNVEV (reference sequence). As DNA, the CDR3 is TGTGCCAGCAGTTTCGGACGGGCAGATACGCAGTATTTT. Translated, it gives CASSFGRADTQYF.

The chain uses TRBV7-9 and TRBJ2-5, with a tentative D call TRBD2 (5 bases). V lost 1 base and J lost 2, with 11 bases in between. The CDR3 is 15 amino acids. Germline values: CDR1 SEHNR, CDR2 FQNEAQ (reference sequence). The CDR3 DNA reads TGTGCCAGCAGCTTAGGAGCGGCCGTTCAAGAGACCCAGTACTTC. Protein product: CASSLGAAVQETQYF.

The rearrangement uses TRBV27 and TRBJ2-7, with D maybe TRBD2 (6 bases). CDR1 is MNHEY, CDR2 SMNVEV, per germline (reference sequence). V lost 8 bases, J lost 4 bases, and 12 bases lay in between. There are 12 residues in the CDR3. CDR3 sequence (DNA): TGTGCCAGCCGGGACTTAGGATACGAGCAGTACTTC. Its protein is CASRDLGYEQYF.

The CDR3 here is CASSNTGTADTQYF. Here the CDR3 DNA reads TGTGCCAGCAGTAACACTGGAACCGCAGATACGCAGTATTTT. This chain uses TRBV28 with TRBJ2-3, with D unclear. The CDR3 loop spans 14 amino acids. Germline V gene data show CDR1 as MDHEN and CDR2 as SYDVKM. Between the trimmed V and J ends, which lost 5 bases and 4 bases, there was a span of 13 bases.

The rearrangement links TRBV28 to TRBJ1-2, with unresolved D. CDR3 length equals 13 residues. Germline V gives CDR1 MDHEN, CDR2 SYDVKM. V lost 2 bases to trimming and J lost 5 bases, with 9 bases between them. As DNA, the CDR3 is TGTGCCAGCAGTTTAGGGGTAGGGTATGGCTACACCTTC. Encoded protein: CASSLGVGYGYTF.

This chain links TRBV2 with TRBJ2-3, with TRBD2 matching 7 bases. V was clipped by 6 bases and J by 4 bases; unmatched bases: 1. The length of the CDR3 is 12 residues. Germline CDR1 reads SNHLY; CDR2 reads FYNNEI. The CDR3 DNA follows: TGTGCCAGCAGAGGGAGGGCAGATACGCAGTATTTT. It specifies CASRGRADTQYF.

The chain carries TRBV6-5 and TRBJ2-7; TRBD2 aligns across 9 bases. The CDR3 totals 14 residues. Per germline, CDR1 MNHEY and CDR2 SVGAGI. After removal of 7 bases from V and 4 bases from J, the junction contained 8 bases not matched to a gene. The CDR3 sequence is CASTLSGSGYEQYF. The DNA of the CDR3 is TGTGCCAGCACCCTTAGCGGGAGCGGGTACGAGCAGTACTTC.

A remark on this clone: An end of the junction differs from the germline gene, which may be a read error. V is TRBV29-1 and J is TRBJ2-1; weak D call: TRBD2 (7 bases). Germline loops: CDR1 SQVTM, CDR2 ANQGSEA. This CDR3 region has 16 residues. CDR3 residues: CSAEGGATRSYNEQFF. In nucleotides, the CDR3 is TGCAGCGCTGAAGGGGGGGCGACCCGGTCCTACAATGAGCAGTTCTTC.

The CDR3 loop is CASSLGGESSYEQYF. The CDR3 DNA is TGTGCCAGCAGCCTGGGGGGGGAAAGCTCCTACGAGCAGTACTTC. V is TRBV11-3 and J is TRBJ2-7; 7 bases are a match to TRBD2. This CDR3 spans 15 amino acids. Trimming took 5 bases from V and 0 from J; bases not matched to a gene: 7. Per the germline V gene, CDR1 is SGHNT and CDR2 is YENEEA. Together with reference TRBV11-3 and TRBJ2-7, the CDR3 gives the full variable domain: EAGVVQSPRYKIIEKKQPVAFWCNPISGHNTLYWYLQNLGQGPELLIRYENEEAVDDSQLPKDRFSAERLKGVDSTLKIQPAELGDSAVYLCASSLGGESSYEQYFGPGTRLTVT.

The V and J genes are TRBV28 and TRBJ1-4; the match to TRBD1 covers 9 bases. CDR1 and CDR2 (germline): MDHEN, SYDVKM. V was clipped by 5 bases and J by 0 bases; unmatched bases: 4. CDR3 size: 16 residues. CDR3 loop: CASSRQGVSTNEKLFF. The CDR3 DNA reads TGTGCCAGCAGTCGACAGGGGGTTTCAACTAATGAAAAACTGTTTTTT.

CDR3 residues: CASSQGIRDKQFF. The CDR3 DNA follows: TGCGCCAGCAGCCAAGGAATACGGGACAAGCAGTTCTTC. The rearrangement uses TRBV4-3 and TRBJ2-1; a possible D gene is TRBD1 (6 bases). Trimming removed 1 base from V and 11 bases from J, with 12 bases in between. The CDR3 has 13 amino acids. In germline, CDR1 is LGHNA, CDR2 YSLEER.

The gene calls are TRBV7-6 and TRBJ1-5; the D is unclear. Germline V gene data show CDR1 as SGHVS and CDR2 as FNYEAQ. The ends were cut back, 4 bases at V and 4 bases at J, with 14 bases in the middle. The CDR3 spans 15 residues. DNA of the CDR3: TGTGCCAGCAGCTCAGGACGATCCCTTAATCAGCCCCAGCATTTT. It is translated as CASSSGRSLNQPQHF. Complete variable domain (other parts from reference TRBV7-6 and TRBJ1-5): GAGVSQSPRYKVTKRGQDVALRCDPISGHVSLYWYRQALGQGPEFLTYFNYEAQQDKSGLPNDRFSAERPEGSISTLTIQRTEQRDSAMYRCASSSGRSLNQPQHFGDGTRLSIL.

This clone has only a few counts. This chain connects TRBV5-1 to TRBJ2-7; D is uncertain. There are 13 residues in the CDR3. Between the trimmed V and J ends, which lost 3 bases and 3 bases, there was a span of 10 bases. Germline V gives CDR1 SGHRS, CDR2 YFSETQ. CDR3 amino acids: CASSYRAGYEQYF. The CDR3 nucleotides are TGCGCCAGCAGCTATAGAGCAGGCTACGAGCAGTACTTC.

The chain links TRBV5-1 to TRBJ2-1, with D unclear. V was pared by 4 bases and J by 10 bases, with 9 bases between. There are 11 residues in the CDR3. In germline, CDR1 is SGHRS, CDR2 YFSETQ. The chain's CDR3 is CASSQEAEQFF. DNA for the CDR3: TGCGCCAGCAGCCAAGAGGCAGAGCAGTTCTTC.

Only a few counts were recorded for this clone. This specimen includes other DNA sequences encoding the same CDR3. The CDR3 is CSVRGGYGYTF. CDR3 DNA: TGCAGCGTTCGGGGGGGCTATGGCTACACCTTC. The V gene is TRBV29-1, the J gene TRBJ1-2; D perhaps matches TRBD1 (5 bases). Trimming pared 5 bases from V and 4 bases from J, leaving 8 bases between. The CDR3 covers 11 residues. Germline V gene lookup returns CDR1 SQVTM and CDR2 ANQGSEA. The full variable domain, with the rest looked up from reference TRBV29-1 and TRBJ1-2, is SAVISQKPSRDICQRGTSLTIQCQVDSQVTMMFWYRQQPGQSLTLIATANQGSEATYESGFVIDKFPISRPNLTFSTLTVSNMSPEDSSIYLCSVRGGYGYTFGSGTRLTVV.

V and J are TRBV27 and TRBJ1-2; TRBD1 matches at 9 bases. The ends lost 3 bases at V and 5 bases at J; junction bases unmatched: 7. The germline gives CDR1 MNHEY, CDR2 SMNVEV (reference sequence). The CDR3 sequence is 15 residues long. The CDR3 nucleotides read TGTGCCAGCAGTTTCGGGACAGGGAAAAGTTATGGCTACACCTTC. Its protein is CASSFGTGKSYGYTF.

This chain joins TRBV27 and TRBJ2-5; tentatively, D is TRBD1 (6 bases). The closer fit of TRBJ2-7 to the DNA end suggests the J call may be wrong. The CDR3 totals 13 residues. Germline CDR1 and CDR2: MNHEY and SMNVEV (reference sequence). The CDR3 loop is CASSFRAGDEQYF. CDR3 coding DNA: TGTGCCAGCTCCTTCCGGGCAGGGGACGAGCAGTACTTC.

This clone has just one count. This chain uses TRBV9 with TRBJ2-3; the D gene is possibly TRBD2 (6 bases). The germline V gene has CDR1 SGDLS and CDR2 YYNGEE. The CDR3 runs 14 residues. Trimming removed 1 base at V and 5 bases at J, with 11 bases between. The CDR3 DNA reads as TGTGCCAGCAGCGTATGGGGTAGCGGAGATACGCAGTATTTT. The encoded protein is CASSVWGSGDTQYF. The whole variable domain, filled in from reference TRBV9 and TRBJ2-3, reads DSGVTQTPKHLITATGQRVTLRCSPRSGDLSVYWYQQSLDQGLQFLIQYYNGEERAKGNILERFSAQQFPDLHSELNLSSLELGDSALYFCASSVWGSGDTQYFGPGTRLTVL.

The rearrangement links TRBV29-1 to TRBJ1-1; possibly TRBD1 for D (5 bases). CDR1 is SQVTM, CDR2 ANQGSEA, per germline. The germline V and J ends were trimmed by 7 bases and 1 base, with 13 bases remaining between them. The length of the CDR3 is 13 residues. The chain's CDR3 is CSGVQVRNTEAFF. As DNA, the CDR3 is TGCAGCGGTGTACAGGTTCGGAACACTGAAGCTTTCTTT.

V usage is TRBV19 and J usage is TRBJ1-4; D uncertain. Trimming cost V 1 base and J 5 bases, with 14 bases left between them. CDR1 LNHDA and CDR2 SQIVND come from the germline V gene (reference sequence). The CDR3 loop spans 16 amino acids. CDR3 sequence reads: CASSIGGEVWNEKLFF. The CDR3 DNA is TGTGCCAGTAGTATAGGAGGAGAAGTATGGAATGAAAAACTGTTTTTT.

A few counts support this clone. The genes are TRBV14 and TRBJ2-1; 7 bases map to TRBD1. With V trimmed by 1 base and J by 0 bases, 0 bases remained unmatched. The CDR3 is made up of 15 amino acids. Germline-derived CDR1 and CDR2 are SGHDN and FVKESK. This chain's CDR3 is CASSQAGGSYNEQFF. As DNA, the CDR3 is TGTGCCAGCAGCCAAGCAGGGGGCTCCTACAATGAGCAGTTCTTC.

This clone was recorded only once. The chain combines TRBV5-1 with TRBJ2-6, with no clear D. The CDR3 consists of 15 residues. Trimming shortened V by 0 bases and J by 2 bases, and 6 bases separated the two germline ends. Germline CDR1 and CDR2: SGHRS and YFSETQ. The DNA of the CDR3 is TGCGCCAGCAGCTTGGTCCCCACTGGGGCCAACGTCCTGACTTTC. Translation gives CASSLVPTGANVLTF.

The V gene is TRBV6-9, the J gene TRBJ2-6, with TRBD1 as a possible D gene (5 bases). The CDR3 covers 16 residues. Per germline, CDR1 MNHGY and CDR2 SVAAGI. V lost 9 bases and J 4 bases, leaving 19 bases between the germline ends. CDR3 loop: CARGQDTQAGANVLTF. The CDR3 nucleotides are TGTGCCAGAGGGCAGGACACTCAAGCCGGGGCCAACGTCCTGACTTTC.